A selection of T cell receptor beta chains follows, all from one sample in a study of blood T cells in healthy people across ages. TCRdb processed the 5' RACE reads anew with MiXCR; each CDR3 protein has one entry. Of about 800,000 distinct CDR3 sequences listed, 25% were seen once; the top ten hold approximately 4%. Another study also made use of these data, one on T cells of mothers and their children.

The sample consisted of blood. The origin of the receptors is a boy between 10 and 17 years old in good health. Both conserved end residues are part of each CDR3. Fields, in order: D gene, clone size, V gene, J gene, CDR3 protein, CDR3 DNA. A D gene is named only where the DNA matches it firmly. Only part of the rows carry a size: once, few, many, or a class if the clone is expanded.

-	-	TRBV6-5	TRBJ2-5	CASSYSNGVRETQYF	TGTGCCAGCAGTTACTCGAATGGGGTTAGAGAGACCCAGTACTTC
-	-	TRBV21-1	TRBJ2-7	CASSKERNLKYF	TGTGCCAGCAGCAAAGAGAGGAATCTGAAGTACTTC
-	few	TRBV29-1	TRBJ2-7	CSVDGGSAYVQYF	TGCAGCGTTGATGGCGGGTCCGCCTACGTGCAGTACTTC
TRBD1	few	TRBV25-1	TRBJ2-5	CASSERDRSETQYF	TGTGCCAGCAGTGAGCGGGACAGGTCGGAGACCCAGTACTTC
-	few	TRBV27	TRBJ2-7	CASSLRGAPPYEQYF	TGTGCCAGCAGTTTAAGGGGAGCCCCACCCTACGAGCAGTACTTC
-	-	TRBV12-3/TRBV12-4	TRBJ2-7	CASSVGRGSSYEQYF	TGTGCCAGCAGCGTCGGAAGGGGAAGCTCCTACGAGCAGTACTTC
-	-	TRBV7-9	TRBJ2-5	CASSQSYLETQYF	TGTGCCAGCAGCCAAAGTTATCTGGAGACCCAGTACTTC
-	-	TRBV5-1	TRBJ1-1	CASSSGVATEAFF	TGCGCCAGCAGCTCCGGAGTTGCCACTGAAGCTTTCTTT
TRBD2	-	TRBV12-3/TRBV12-4	TRBJ2-5	CASKVAGEETQYF	TGTGCCAGCAAAGTAGCGGGAGAAGAGACCCAGTACTTC
TRBD2	-	TRBV20-1	TRBJ2-1	CSASLSGGPPTEQFF	TGCAGTGCTAGCTTATCGGGGGGTCCTCCGACTGAGCAGTTCTTC
-	-	TRBV7-6	TRBJ2-7	CASSDYSHEQYF	TGTGCCAGCAGCGACTATTCCCACGAGCAGTACTTC
-	few	TRBV7-9	TRBJ2-7	CASSARDNNYEQYF	TGTGCCAGCAGCGCCCGGGACAATAACTACGAGCAGTACTTC
TRBD1	few	TRBV6-7	TRBJ1-2	CASSYSTGGEGYTF	TGTGCCAGCAGTTACTCGACAGGGGGCGAAGGCTACACCTTC
-	few	TRBV13	TRBJ2-5	CASSLGLTSTRVETQYF	TGTGCCAGCAGCTTAGGCCTAACCTCGACCCGGGTGGAGACCCAGTACTTC
-	few	TRBV6-6	TRBJ1-1	CASSYVAREAFF	TGTGCCAGCAGTTATGTCGCTAGGGAAGCTTTCTTT
TRBD1	-	TRBV7-2	TRBJ2-2	CASSLSLGGRGPTGELFF	TGTGCCAGCAGCTTATCTCTAGGTGGCAGGGGGCCCACCGGGGAGCTGTTTTTT
-	-	TRBV10-3	TRBJ2-6	CAISEGGPTGANVLTF	TGTGCCATCAGTGAGGGGGGGCCCACTGGGGCCAACGTCCTGACTTTC
-	-	TRBV30	TRBJ1-6	CAWSVGGNSPLHF	TGTGCCTGGAGTGTCGGGGGGAATTCACCCCTCCACTTT
TRBD1	few	TRBV15	TRBJ2-7	CATTDRGLDEQYF	TGTGCCACTACGGACAGGGGGCTCGACGAGCAGTACTTC
-	-	TRBV20-1	TRBJ1-5	CSARDHEGYQPQHF	TGCAGTGCTAGAGATCATGAGGGCTATCAGCCCCAGCATTTT
-	few	TRBV4-3	TRBJ2-3	CASSQQRTDTQYF	TGCGCCAGCAGCCAACAGCGCACAGATACGCAGTATTTT
TRBD1	-	TRBV18	TRBJ2-5	CASSHGDRGEQETQYF	TGTGCCAGCTCACACGGGGACAGGGGAGAACAAGAGACCCAGTACTTC
TRBD2	-	TRBV12-3/TRBV12-4	TRBJ2-3	CATSRIVLAGGPDTQYF	TGTGCCACCTCGAGAATCGTCCTAGCGGGGGGACCAGATACGCAGTATTTT
-	few	TRBV20-1	TRBJ1-4	CSARFGSRVNEKLFF	TGCAGTGCTAGATTCGGTTCACGGGTGAATGAAAAACTGTTTTTT
TRBD2	-	TRBV3-1	TRBJ2-3	CASSPAGTSGRGVTDTQYF	TGTGCCAGCAGCCCTGCCGGGACTAGCGGGAGAGGAGTCACAGATACGCAGTATTTT
TRBD2	-	TRBV12-3/TRBV12-4	TRBJ2-1	CASSPTTLAGGNNEQFF	TGTGCCAGCAGTCCCACTACGCTAGCGGGGGGCAACAATGAGCAGTTCTTC
-	-	TRBV6-6	TRBJ1-1	CASSPRERMNTEAFF	TGTGCCAGCAGTCCCCGGGAACGGATGAACACTGAAGCTTTCTTT
-	few	TRBV16	TRBJ2-1	CASSHSWGREQFF	TGTGCCAGCAGCCATTCATGGGGTCGTGAGCAGTTCTTC
TRBD1	-	TRBV7-2	TRBJ2-7	CASSRGTGGFYEQYF	TGTGCCAGCAGCCGCGGGACAGGAGGCTTCTACGAGCAGTACTTC
-	few	TRBV29-1	TRBJ2-7	CSVGMGDEQYF	TGCAGCGTTGGCATGGGGGACGAGCAGTACTTC
TRBD1	many	TRBV7-2	TRBJ2-5	CASSFDRVETQYF	TGTGCCAGCAGCTTTGACAGGGTGGAGACCCAGTACTTC
-	few	TRBV7-9	TRBJ2-3	CASSLTQGAIDTQYF	TGTGCCAGTAGCTTAACCCAGGGAGCGATAGATACGCAGTATTTT
TRBD1	-	TRBV5-1	TRBJ1-2	CASSHSQGTGYTF	TGCGCCAGCAGCCACTCACAGGGGACTGGCTACACCTTC
TRBD1	many	TRBV7-7	TRBJ2-5	CASSPGPGQGETQYF	TGTGCTAGCAGCCCAGGCCCGGGACAGGGGGAGACCCAGTACTTC
TRBD2	few	TRBV20-1	TRBJ2-3	CSARDPRVAGADTQYF	TGCAGTGCTAGAGATCCTAGGGTGGCGGGAGCAGATACGCAGTATTTT